The source of this T cell receptor beta chain is a study of neurological immune-mediated disorders. Unsorted libraries were generated from 2 million PBMCs held at -80 degrees C. This clonotype was picked up many times. Its antigen remains unidentified. Study conclusions and caveats: One related-CDR3 cluster, which may be a signature, held the repertoires of 18 of 34 multiple sclerosis patients after phylogenetic grouping.

Synthesis of cDNA was accomplished via 5'RACE employing 10-nucleotide random UMIs. TCRdb fed the 5' RACE reads into MiXCR, producing one record per CDR3 protein. This sample has about 95,000 distinct CDR3 sequences, with approximately 3.3% found just once. Germline V gene lookup returns CDR1 SGHRS and CDR2 YFSETQ. V lost 4 bases and J lost 4, with 11 bases in between. The CDR3 is made up of 13 amino acids. The gene calls are TRBV5-1 and TRBJ1-1, with D unclear. The TCR sequence derives from a young woman with multiple sclerosis. Material: PBMCs. CDR3 sequence: CASSRLPGTEAFF. CDR3 coding DNA: TGCGCCAGCAGCCGACTCCCAGGCACTGAAGCTTTCTTT.